This TCR beta chain was identified in a study of OX40 agonist ivuxolimab in advanced cancers. Using immunoSEQ multiplex PCR, the repertoire was profiled, and TCRdb retains in-frame clones only, with some absent. The sample lists approximately 77,000 clones; under 90% were seen once. Germline assignment: CDR1 SGHTA and CDR2 FQGNSA. This CDR3 has 15 residues. The trim removed 4 bases at V and 6 bases at J, leaving 12 bases unmatched. The sequencing used CD4+ or CD8+ T cells sorted from blood, collected in a trial of the OX40 agonist ivuxolimab. The V gene is TRBV7-2, the J gene TRBJ2-7; TRBD1 matches at 7 bases. The receptor's source is an adult with an advanced solid tumor such as melanoma, head and neck, liver or kidney cancer. This CDR3 is CASSSPDRALSEQYF. The CDR3 nucleotides read TGTGCCAGCAGCTCACCCGACAGGGCATTAAGCGAGCAGTACTTC. The entire variable domain, with the rest obtained from reference TRBV7-2 and TRBJ2-7, is as follows: GAGVSQSPSNKVTEKGKDVELRCDPISGHTALYWYRQSLGQGLEFLIYFQGNSAPDKSGLPSDRFSAERTGGSVSTLTIQRTQQEDSAVYLCASSSPDRALSEQYFGPGTRLTVT.